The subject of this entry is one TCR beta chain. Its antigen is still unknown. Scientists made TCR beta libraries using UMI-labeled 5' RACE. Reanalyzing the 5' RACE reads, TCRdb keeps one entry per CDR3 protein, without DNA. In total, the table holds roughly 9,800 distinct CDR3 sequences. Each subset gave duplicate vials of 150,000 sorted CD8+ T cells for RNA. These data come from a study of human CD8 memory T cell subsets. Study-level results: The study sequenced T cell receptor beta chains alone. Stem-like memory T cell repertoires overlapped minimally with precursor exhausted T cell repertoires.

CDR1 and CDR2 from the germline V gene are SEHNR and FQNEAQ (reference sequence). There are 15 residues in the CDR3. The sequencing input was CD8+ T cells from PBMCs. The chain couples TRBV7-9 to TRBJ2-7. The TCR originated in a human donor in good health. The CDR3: CASSLDSTATYEQYF.